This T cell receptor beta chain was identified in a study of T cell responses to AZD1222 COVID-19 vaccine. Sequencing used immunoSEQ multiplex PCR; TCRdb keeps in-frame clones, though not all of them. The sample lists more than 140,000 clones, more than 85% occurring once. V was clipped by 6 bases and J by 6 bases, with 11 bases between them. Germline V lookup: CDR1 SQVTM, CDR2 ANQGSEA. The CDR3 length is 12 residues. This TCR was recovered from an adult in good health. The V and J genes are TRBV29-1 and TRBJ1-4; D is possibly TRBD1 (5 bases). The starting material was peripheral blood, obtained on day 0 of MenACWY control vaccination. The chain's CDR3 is CSVSRADEKLFF. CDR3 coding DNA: TGCAGCGTGTCCAGGGCAGATGAAAAACTGTTTTTT.